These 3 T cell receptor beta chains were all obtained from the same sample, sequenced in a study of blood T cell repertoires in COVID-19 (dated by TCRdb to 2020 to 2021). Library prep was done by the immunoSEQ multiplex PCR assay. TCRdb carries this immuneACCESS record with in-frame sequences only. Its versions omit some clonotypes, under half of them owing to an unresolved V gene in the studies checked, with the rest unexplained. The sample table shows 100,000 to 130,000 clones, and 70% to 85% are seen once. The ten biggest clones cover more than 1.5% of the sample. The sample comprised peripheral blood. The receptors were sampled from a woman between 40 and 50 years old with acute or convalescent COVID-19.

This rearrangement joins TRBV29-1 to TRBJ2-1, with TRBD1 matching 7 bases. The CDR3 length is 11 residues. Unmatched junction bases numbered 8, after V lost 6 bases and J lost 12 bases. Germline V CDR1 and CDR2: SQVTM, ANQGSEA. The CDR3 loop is CSVLQGRGQFF. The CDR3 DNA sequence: TGCAGCGTCCTACAGGGGAGAGGGCAGTTCTTC.

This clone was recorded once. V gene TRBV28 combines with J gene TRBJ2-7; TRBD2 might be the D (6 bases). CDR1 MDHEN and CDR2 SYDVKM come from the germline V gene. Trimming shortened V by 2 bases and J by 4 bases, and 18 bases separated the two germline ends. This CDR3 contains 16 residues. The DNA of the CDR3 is TGTGCCAGCAGTTTACCCCCCCCGGTGGGGGGTTACGAGCAGTACTTC. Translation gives CASSLPPPVGGYEQYF.

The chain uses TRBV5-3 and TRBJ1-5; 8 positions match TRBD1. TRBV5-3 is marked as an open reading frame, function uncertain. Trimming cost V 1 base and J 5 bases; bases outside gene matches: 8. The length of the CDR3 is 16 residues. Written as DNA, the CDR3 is TGTGCCAGAAGCTTGTTTTCCGGGACAGGAGATCAGCCCCAGCATTTT. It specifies CARSLFSGTGDQPQHF.